There are many counts of the clone carrying this T cell receptor (beta chain). Its antigen is undetermined. The PBMCs had their origin in 7.5 to 10 ml of fresh peripheral blood. RNA transcripts gave rise to amplified TCR beta CDR3 regions. The HTBI primer set drove a first-round RT-PCR of the TCR CDR3. TCRdb independently ran MiXCR on the multiplex PCR reads; one entry per CDR3 protein. The table lists fewer than 750,000 distinct CDR3 sequences, roughly 15% of them singletons, with about 4% in the top ten. CDR1 and CDR2 (germline): SGHTA, FQGTGA. The CDR3 length is 13 residues. Trimming cost V 3 bases and J 6 bases; bases outside gene matches: 3. This sample is part of a study of T cells in Graves' hyperthyroidism and ophthalmopathy. Notes on the study in general: Most thyroid clonotypes with frequency above 0.001 were detected in blood.

Sequenced input: blood. The sequence was collected from a woman aged 40-49 years with Graves' ophthalmopathy. The rearrangement links TRBV7-3 to TRBJ1-2; 8 bases match TRBD1. The CDR3 protein is CASSFSGGDGYTF. Here the CDR3 DNA reads TGTGCCAGCAGCTTTTCAGGGGGCGATGGCTACACCTTC.